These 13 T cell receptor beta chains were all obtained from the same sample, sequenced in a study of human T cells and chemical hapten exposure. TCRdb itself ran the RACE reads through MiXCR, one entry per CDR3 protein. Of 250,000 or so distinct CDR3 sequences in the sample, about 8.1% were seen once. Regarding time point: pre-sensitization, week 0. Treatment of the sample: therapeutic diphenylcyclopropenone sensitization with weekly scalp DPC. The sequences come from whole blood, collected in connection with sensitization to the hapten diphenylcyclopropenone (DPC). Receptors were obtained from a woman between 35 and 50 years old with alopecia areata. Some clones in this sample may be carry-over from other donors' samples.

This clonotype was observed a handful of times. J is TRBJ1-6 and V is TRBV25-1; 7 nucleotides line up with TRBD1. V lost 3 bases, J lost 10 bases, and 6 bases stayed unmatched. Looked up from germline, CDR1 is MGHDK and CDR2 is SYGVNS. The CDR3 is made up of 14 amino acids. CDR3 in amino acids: CASSDWQGGSPLHF. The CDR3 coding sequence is TGTGCCAGCAGTGATTGGCAGGGGGGATCACCCCTCCACTTT.

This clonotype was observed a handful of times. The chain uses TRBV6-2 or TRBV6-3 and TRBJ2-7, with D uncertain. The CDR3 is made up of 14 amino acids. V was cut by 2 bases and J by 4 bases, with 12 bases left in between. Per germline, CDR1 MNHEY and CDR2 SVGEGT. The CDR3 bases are TGTGCCAGCAGTTACCTCACCTCAGGATACGAGCAGTACTTC. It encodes CASSYLTSGYEQYF.

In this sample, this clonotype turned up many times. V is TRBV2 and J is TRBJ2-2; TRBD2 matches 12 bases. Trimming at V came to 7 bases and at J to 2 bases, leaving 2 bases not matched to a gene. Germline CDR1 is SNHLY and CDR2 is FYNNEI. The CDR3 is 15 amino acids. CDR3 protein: CASKLAGGNTGELFF. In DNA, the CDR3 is TGTGCCAGCAAACTAGCGGGAGGTAACACCGGGGAGCTGTTTTTT.

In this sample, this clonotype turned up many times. The CDR3 reads CASSLGAGGNTEAFF. The CDR3 DNA follows: TGTGCCAGCAGCTTAGGGGCAGGGGGAAATACTGAAGCTTTCTTT. V usage is TRBV7-6 and J usage is TRBJ1-1; TRBD1 matches 7 bases. Losses at the gene ends were 1 base for V and 5 bases for J; bases not matched to a gene: 7. Germline V CDR1 and CDR2: SGHVS, FNYEAQ. CDR3 length: 15 amino acids.

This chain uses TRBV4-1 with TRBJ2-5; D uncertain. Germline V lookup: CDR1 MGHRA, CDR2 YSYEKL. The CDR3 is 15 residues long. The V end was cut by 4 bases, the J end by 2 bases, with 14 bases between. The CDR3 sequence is CASSPPLGAQETQYF. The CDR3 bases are TGCGCCAGCAGCCCCCCTCTGGGCGCTCAAGAGACCCAGTACTTC.

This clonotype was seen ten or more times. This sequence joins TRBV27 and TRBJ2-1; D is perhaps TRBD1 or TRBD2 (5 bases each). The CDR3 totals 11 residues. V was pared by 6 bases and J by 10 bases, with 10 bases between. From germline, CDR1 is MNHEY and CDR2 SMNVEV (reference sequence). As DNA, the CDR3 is TGTGCCAGCAGGAGTGGGGGAGAGCAGTTCTTC. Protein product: CASRSGGEQFF.

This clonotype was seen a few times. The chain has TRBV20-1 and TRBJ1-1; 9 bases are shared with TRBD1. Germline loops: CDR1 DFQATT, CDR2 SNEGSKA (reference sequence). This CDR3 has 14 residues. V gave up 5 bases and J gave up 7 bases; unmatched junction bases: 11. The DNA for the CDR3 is TGCAGTGCTCCCCTGGGTGACAGGGGGGTTGAAGCTTTCTTT. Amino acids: CSAPLGDRGVEAFF.

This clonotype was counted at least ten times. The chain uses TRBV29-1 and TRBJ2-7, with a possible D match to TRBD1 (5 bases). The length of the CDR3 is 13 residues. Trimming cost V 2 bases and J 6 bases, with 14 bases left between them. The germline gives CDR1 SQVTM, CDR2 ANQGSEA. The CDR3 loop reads CSVESQGKVEQYF. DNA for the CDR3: TGCAGCGTTGAAAGCCAGGGTAAGGTCGAGCAGTACTTC.

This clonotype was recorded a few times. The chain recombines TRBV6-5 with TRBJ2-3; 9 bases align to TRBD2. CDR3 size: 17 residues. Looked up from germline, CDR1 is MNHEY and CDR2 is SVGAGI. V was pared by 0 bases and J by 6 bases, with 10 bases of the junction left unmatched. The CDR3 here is CASSYSTGLSGGDTQYF. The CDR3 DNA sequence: TGTGCCAGCAGTTACTCGACTGGACTTAGCGGGGGTGATACGCAGTATTTT.

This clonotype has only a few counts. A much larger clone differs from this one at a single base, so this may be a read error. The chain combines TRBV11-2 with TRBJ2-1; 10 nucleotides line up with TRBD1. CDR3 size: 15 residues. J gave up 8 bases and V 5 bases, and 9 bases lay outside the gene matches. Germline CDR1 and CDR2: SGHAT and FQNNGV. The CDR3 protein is CASSLVGTGVHEQFF. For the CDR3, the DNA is TGTGCCAGCAGCCTCGTCGGGACAGGGGTCCATGAGCAGTTCTTC.

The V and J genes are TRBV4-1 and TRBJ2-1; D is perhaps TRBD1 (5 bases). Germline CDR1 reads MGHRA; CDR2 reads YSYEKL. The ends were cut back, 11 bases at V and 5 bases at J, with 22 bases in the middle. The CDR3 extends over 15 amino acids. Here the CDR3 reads CARRFPGCLDNEQFF. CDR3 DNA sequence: TGCGCCCGAAGGTTTCCAGGGTGTTTGGACAATGAGCAGTTCTTC.

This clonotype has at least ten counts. The CDR3 DNA sequence: TGTGCCAGCAGCGTAGGCGGCACTGAAGCTTTCTTT. It yields the protein CASSVGGTEAFF. The chain employs TRBV9 and TRBJ1-1; no definite D call. The V gene lost 0 bases and the J gene lost 4 bases, with 4 bases spanning the gap. Per germline, CDR1 SGDLS and CDR2 YYNGEE. The CDR3 runs 12 residues.

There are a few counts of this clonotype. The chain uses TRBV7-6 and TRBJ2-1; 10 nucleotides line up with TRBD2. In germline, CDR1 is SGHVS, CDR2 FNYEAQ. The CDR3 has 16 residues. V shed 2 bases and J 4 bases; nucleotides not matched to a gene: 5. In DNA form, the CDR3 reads TGTGCCAGCAGCTTACTAGCGGGAGTGTTATACAATGAGCAGTTCTTC. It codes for CASSLLAGVLYNEQFF.